Each of the 30 T cell receptor beta chains below was sequenced from the same sample in a study of read filtering for tumor transcriptome and immune sequencing. The library was built from around 0.4 ug RNA with molecular barcoded adaptors for alpha/delta and beta/gamma chains. TCRdb redid the calling of the reads with MiXCR, one entry per CDR3 protein. Among fewer than 25,000 distinct CDR3 sequences listed, about 20% were seen once. Sequencing was carried out using a population of CD138-negative cells sorted from bone marrow. The receptor source for this set is a donor over 35 with multiple myeloma.

To note about this clonotype: One junction end does not reproduce the germline sequence, and a read error may be involved. V is TRBV4-1 and J is TRBJ2-4; unclear D gene. The CDR3 extends over 13 amino acids. Germline CDR1 reads MGHRA; CDR2 reads YSYEKL. The DNA of the CDR3 is TGCACCAGCAGCCAAGATGAAGGGTACCTAAGGTACTTC. Translating it yields CTSSQDEGYLRYF.

This clonotype was recorded at least ten times. The chain joins TRBV20-1 to TRBJ2-5; 9 bases are shared with TRBD2. In germline, CDR1 is DFQATT, CDR2 SNEGSKA (reference sequence). Losses at the gene ends were 7 bases for V and 1 base for J; bases not matched to a gene: 4. The CDR3 contains 13 residues. CDR3 sequence (DNA): TGCAGTGGGCCAGCGGGGGGCCAAGAGACCCAGTACTTC. As protein: CSGPAGGQETQYF.

This clonotype was seen repeatedly, ten times or more. This chain links TRBV20-1 with TRBJ2-7, with TRBD1 identical over 11 bases. V shed 3 bases, J shed 4 bases, and the junction held 8 bases outside the gene matches. Germline V gives CDR1 DFQATT, CDR2 SNEGSKA (reference sequence). The CDR3 extends over 15 amino acids. The CDR3 nucleotides read TGCAGTGCTAGTGAAGGGACAGGGGGTAGGTACGAGCAGTACTTC. It translates to CSASEGTGGRYEQYF.

The gene calls are TRBV29-1 and TRBJ2-5, with D possibly being TRBD1 (5 bases). Germline CDR1 reads SQVTM; CDR2 reads ANQGSEA. This CDR3 region has 13 residues. Trimming left V 6 bases short and J 4 bases short, with 15 bases between. CDR3 DNA sequence: TGCAGCGTCTCCAGGGTGTCGCTAGAGACCCAGTACTTC. It is translated as CSVSRVSLETQYF.

This clonotype was recorded at least ten times. The genes are TRBV6-1 and TRBJ2-5; 10 positions match TRBD1. V shed 6 bases, J shed 4 bases, and the junction held 8 bases outside the gene matches. Germline V gene data show CDR1 as MNHNS and CDR2 as SASEGT. The CDR3 totals 15 residues. CDR3 sequence (DNA): TGTGCCAGCAGCCACCCGGGACAGGGGTCAGAGACCCAGTACTTC. Translation gives CASSHPGQGSETQYF.

V usage is TRBV27 and J usage is TRBJ1-1, with TRBD1 matching 8 bases. The trim removed 6 bases at V and 9 bases at J, leaving 9 bases unmatched. Per germline, CDR1 MNHEY and CDR2 SMNVEV (reference sequence). The length of the CDR3 is 13 residues. CDR3 sequence (DNA): TGTGCCAGCAGGCTTGCAGGGGGCAGTAAAGCTTTCTTT. This encodes CASRLAGGSKAFF.

This clonotype was seen more than once but under ten times. With a much larger clone just one base away, this may be a read error. V and J are TRBV5-1 and TRBJ2-7; 7 bases match TRBD1. Germline lookup yields CDR1 SGHRS and CDR2 YFSETQ. The length of the CDR3 is 14 residues. The CDR3 loop reads CASSPGRQGYERYF. CDR3 nucleotides: TGCGCCAGCAGCCCTGGCCGACAGGGTTACGAGCGGTACTTC.

The CDR3 here is CASSHAQIGNGYTF. DNA for the CDR3: TGTGCCAGCAGCCACGCCCAGATTGGGAATGGCTACACCTTC. This chain joins TRBV4-2 and TRBJ1-2, with no clear D. Germline V gives CDR1 LGHNA, CDR2 YNFKEQ. This CDR3 spans 14 amino acids. Trimming left V 3 bases short and J 6 bases short, with 14 bases between.

As to this clonotype: One end of the junction does not line up with germline, which may come from a read error. The CDR3 protein is CASSRGETGTGLDGENQYF. The CDR3 DNA follows: TGTGCCAGCAGCCGAGGAGAGACAGGGACAGGGTTGGACGGAGAGAACCAGTACTTC. The chain has TRBV7-9 and TRBJ2-5; 9 bases are shared with TRBD1. Germline CDR1 reads SEHNR; CDR2 reads FQNEAQ (reference sequence). The CDR3 runs 19 residues.

Ten or more counts support this clonotype. The chain has TRBV18 and TRBJ2-5; 10 nucleotides line up with TRBD1. From germline, CDR1 is KGHSH and CDR2 LQKENI. Trimming took 1 base from V and 4 from J; bases not matched to a gene: 6. CDR3 length: 16 amino acids. CDR3 sequence: CASSPLDRGRRETQYF. The CDR3 DNA sequence: TGTGCCAGCTCACCACTAGACAGGGGGCGCCGAGAGACCCAGTACTTC.

The DNA for the CDR3 is TGTGCCAGCAGCCAAGTAGGCCAGGGGAGAGAAAAACTGTTTTTT. Protein product: CASSQVGQGREKLFF. The V gene is TRBV3-1, the J gene TRBJ1-4; D is perhaps TRBD1 (6 bases). The ends were cut back, 1 base at V and 8 bases at J, with 14 bases in the middle. CDR3 size: 15 residues. Germline V gene data show CDR1 as LGHDT and CDR2 as YNNKEL (reference sequence).

This chain connects TRBV2 to TRBJ2-7; D may be TRBD1 (5 bases). Germline V lookup: CDR1 SNHLY, CDR2 FYNNEI. V lost 7 bases to trimming and J lost 5 bases, with 18 bases between them. CDR3 length: 14 residues. As DNA, the CDR3 is TGTGCCAGCACCAGGGAACCGCAAAGCGACGAGCAGTACTTC. As protein: CASTREPQSDEQYF.

This clonotype was recorded many times. J is TRBJ1-1 and V is TRBV6-6, with TRBD1 identical over 7 bases. The ends lost 2 bases at V and 4 bases at J; junction bases unmatched: 1. The V gene's germline CDR1 is MNHNY and CDR2 SVGAGI (reference sequence). CDR3 length equals 13 residues. CDR3 coding DNA: TGTGCCAGCAGTTACCCAGGGGGCACTGAAGCTTTCTTT. It is translated as CASSYPGGTEAFF.

This clonotype has at least ten counts. The V and J genes are TRBV29-1 and TRBJ2-3, with TRBD1 identical over 8 bases. The CDR3 consists of 14 residues. CDR1 and CDR2 (germline): SQVTM, ANQGSEA. V trimming: 3 bases; J trimming: 0 bases; junction bases outside the gene matches: 2. The CDR3 spells CSVERQGSTDTQYF. DNA for the CDR3: TGCAGCGTTGAGCGACAGGGGAGCACAGATACGCAGTATTTT.

This clonotype was detected ten times or more. In DNA form, the CDR3 reads TGTGCCAGCAGCCCACAGGGTGATGAGCAGTTCTTC. This gives the protein CASSPQGDEQFF. The chain joins TRBV11-2 to TRBJ2-1, with a weak D call TRBD1 (6 bases). Germline loops: CDR1 SGHAT, CDR2 FQNNGV. Deletions cut 5 bases from V and 8 bases from J, with 10 bases between. CDR3 length equals 12 residues.

This clonotype was picked up many times. This rearrangement joins TRBV7-2 to TRBJ2-3; 7 nucleotides agree with TRBD1. Germline V gene data show CDR1 as SGHTA and CDR2 as FQGNSA. Unmatched junction bases numbered 7, after V lost 5 bases and J lost 2 bases. The length of the CDR3 is 15 residues. The CDR3: CASSRTGLNTDTQYF. CDR3 bases: TGTGCCAGCAGCAGGACAGGCCTGAACACAGATACGCAGTATTTT.

The V call is TRBV6-1, the J call TRBJ1-5, with D possibly matching TRBD1 (5 bases). Germline CDR1 MNHNS, CDR2 SASEGT. V shed 6 bases and J shed 4 bases, with 13 bases lying between them. This CDR3 spans 14 amino acids. The CDR3: CASRKGPGNQPQHF. The CDR3 nucleotides are TGTGCCAGCAGGAAGGGGCCTGGGAATCAGCCCCAGCATTTT.

This clonotype was observed a few times. This rearrangement joins TRBV4-1 to TRBJ2-2; perhaps D is TRBD1 or TRBD2 (5 bases each). There are 17 residues in the CDR3. The germline gives CDR1 MGHRA, CDR2 YSYEKL. V was pared by 3 bases and J by 3 bases, with 17 bases between. The CDR3 sequence: CASSHSMRGRDTGELFF. The DNA for the CDR3 is TGCGCCAGCAGCCATAGTATGAGGGGCCGCGACACCGGGGAGCTGTTTTTT.

As regards this clonotype: A much larger clone lies one base from this, so it may be a read error. This chain links TRBV11-2 with TRBJ2-2, with D perhaps matching TRBD1 (6 bases). Germline loops: CDR1 SGHAT, CDR2 FQNNGV. CDR3 length: 15 amino acids. CDR3 DNA sequence: TGTGCCAGCAGCTCCTACAGGGTGAACACCGGGGTGCTGTTTTTT. Protein: CASSSYRVNTGVLFF. The whole variable domain, filled in from reference TRBV11-2 and TRBJ2-2, reads EAGVAQSPRYKIIEKRQSVAFWCNPISGHATLYWYQQILGQGPKLLIQFQNNGVVDDSQLPKDRFSAERLKGVDSTLKIQPAKLEDSAVYLCASSSYRVNTGVLFFGEGSRLTVL.

The sample holds many counts of this clonotype. The chain employs TRBV10-3 and TRBJ1-4, with unresolved D. Germline-derived CDR1 and CDR2 are ENHRY and SYGVKD. The CDR3 totals 12 residues. Trimming stripped 4 bases from V and 6 bases from J, with 6 bases between. In DNA, the CDR3 is TGTGCCATCAGTGCGGTGGATGAAAAACTGTTTTTT. It specifies CAISAVDEKLFF.

A few counts support this clonotype. This chain joins TRBV19 and TRBJ2-3; a weak D match, TRBD2 (6 bases). CDR1 and CDR2 (germline): LNHDA, SQIVND (reference sequence). This CDR3 has 14 amino acids. V lost 3 bases to trimming and J lost 0 bases, with 7 bases between them. The CDR3 DNA reads TGTGCCAGTAGTATTGGGACTAGCACAGATACGCAGTATTTT. This encodes CASSIGTSTDTQYF.

Ten or more counts support this clonotype. The gene calls are TRBV5-1 and TRBJ2-1; 7 nucleotides agree with TRBD1. V trimming: 7 bases; J trimming: 2 bases; junction bases outside the gene matches: 9. This CDR3 has 15 amino acids. The germline gives CDR1 SGHRS, CDR2 YFSETQ. CDR3 loop: CASRLQDRAYNEQFF. As DNA, the CDR3 is TGCGCCAGCCGCCTGCAAGACAGGGCCTACAATGAGCAGTTCTTC. Full variable domain (remainder filled in from reference TRBV5-1 and TRBJ2-1): KAGVTQTPRYLIKTRGQQVTLSCSPISGHRSVSWYQQTPGQGLQFLFEYFSETQRNKGNFPGRFSGRQFSNSRSEMNVSTLELGDSALYLCASRLQDRAYNEQFFGPGTRLTVL.

The rearrangement joins TRBV7-3 to TRBJ2-5, with 8 nucleotides matching TRBD2. The CDR3 spans 15 residues. Germline V lookup: CDR1 SGHTA, CDR2 FQGTGA. V dropped 2 bases and J dropped 1; count of bases not matched to a gene: 3. This CDR3 reads CASSLAGGFQETQYF. The CDR3 nucleotides read TGTGCCAGCAGCTTAGCGGGGGGCTTCCAAGAGACCCAGTACTTC.

Concerning this clonotype: A much larger clone differs by one base, so this may be a read error. This chain connects TRBV18 to TRBJ1-3; D is ambiguous. The CDR3 is 15 residues long. V dropped 6 bases and J dropped 0 bases, with 12 bases sitting between them. CDR1 KGHSH and CDR2 LQKENI come from the germline V gene. The CDR3 protein is CASSRPDTSGNTIYF. The CDR3 nucleotides are TGTGCCAGCTCCCGACCGGATACCTCTGGAAACACCATATATTTT.

With respect to this clonotype: At one of its ends the junction is not consistent with the germline gene, which may arise from a read error. The rearrangement joins TRBV5-6 to TRBJ2-2; D perhaps matches TRBD2 (5 bases). The germline V gene encodes CDR1 SGHDT and CDR2 YYEEEE. The CDR3 loop spans 14 amino acids. This chain's CDR3 is CDSSLGLLTGKLFF. The CDR3 DNA sequence: TGTGACAGCAGCTTGGGCCTGCTCACCGGGAAGCTGTTTTTT.

This clonotype was detected many times. The CDR3 sequence is CASSPKVNEKLFF. Here the CDR3 DNA reads TGTGCCAGTAGTCCCAAGGTTAATGAAAAACTGTTTTTT. The rearrangement uses TRBV19 and TRBJ1-4; D gene unclear. This CDR3 has 13 residues. V lost 5 bases and J 4 bases, leaving 8 bases between the germline ends. CDR1 and CDR2 from the germline V gene are LNHDA and SQIVND (reference sequence).

Many counts were recorded for this clonotype. The V gene is TRBV20-1, the J gene TRBJ2-1; the match to TRBD2 covers 12 bases. The CDR3 covers 16 residues. J was trimmed by 10 bases and V by 4 bases; bases with no gene match: 14. Germline V gene sequence: CDR1 DFQATT, CDR2 SNEGSKA (reference sequence). As DNA, the CDR3 is TGCAGTGCTATCCAGCCTAGCGGGGGGGCCTCCGACGAGCAGTTCTTC. It is translated as CSAIQPSGGASDEQFF.

This clonotype turned up a few times. The gene calls are TRBV27 and TRBJ1-1; TRBD1 matches 8 bases. Per germline, CDR1 MNHEY and CDR2 SMNVEV (reference sequence). V shed 5 bases, J shed 4 bases, and the junction held 3 bases outside the gene matches. The CDR3 length is 13 residues. The CDR3 region is CASSNRGGTEAFF. The DNA for the CDR3 is TGTGCCAGCAGTAACAGGGGGGGCACTGAAGCTTTCTTT.

This clonotype was observed many times. The chain uses TRBV6-1 and TRBJ2-3, with D perhaps matching TRBD2 (5 bases). The V gene's germline CDR1 is MNHNS and CDR2 SASEGT. With 1 base removed from V and 5 bases from J, the gap between germline ends came to 10 bases. There are 14 residues in the CDR3. The CDR3 reads CASSEVLVGDTQYF. The CDR3 DNA sequence: TGTGCCAGCAGTGAAGTACTAGTAGGAGATACGCAGTATTTT.

This clonotype was seen repeatedly, ten times or more. V and J are TRBV20-1 and TRBJ2-5, with 14 bases identical to TRBD2. The germline V gene encodes CDR1 DFQATT and CDR2 SNEGSKA (reference sequence). CDR3 size: 17 residues. V shed 4 bases and J 3 bases; nucleotides not matched to a gene: 10. DNA for the CDR3: TGCAGTGCTACCCAACCGACTAGCGGGGGGGGAGAAGAGACCCAGTACTTC. Amino acid sequence: CSATQPTSGGGEETQYF.